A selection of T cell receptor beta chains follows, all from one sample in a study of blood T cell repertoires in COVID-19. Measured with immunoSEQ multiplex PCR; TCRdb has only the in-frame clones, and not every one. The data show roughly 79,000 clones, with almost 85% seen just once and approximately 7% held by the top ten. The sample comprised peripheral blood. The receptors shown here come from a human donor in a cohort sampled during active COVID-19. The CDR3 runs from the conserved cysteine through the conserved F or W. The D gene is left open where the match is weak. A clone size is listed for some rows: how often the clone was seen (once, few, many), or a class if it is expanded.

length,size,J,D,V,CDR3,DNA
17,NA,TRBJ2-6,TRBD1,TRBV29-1,CSVGGTGTYSGANVLTF,TGCAGCGTTGGTGGGACAGGGACCTACTCTGGGGCCAACGTCCTGACTTTC
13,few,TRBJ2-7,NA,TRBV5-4,CASSLAGSYEQYF,TGTGCCAGCAGCTTGGCAGGGTCCTACGAGCAGTACTTC
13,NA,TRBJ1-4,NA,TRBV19,CAVGGQTNEKLFF,TGTGCCGTTGGAGGACAGACTAATGAAAAACTGTTTTTT
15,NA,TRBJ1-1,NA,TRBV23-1,CASSQSVTGNTEAFF,TGCGCCAGCAGTCAATCCGTGACGGGGAACACTGAAGCTTTCTTT
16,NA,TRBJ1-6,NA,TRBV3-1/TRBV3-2,CASNTLDSVNNSPLHF,TGTGCCAGCAACACTCTGGACAGCGTTAATAATTCACCCCTCCACTTT
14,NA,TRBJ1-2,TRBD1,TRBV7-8,CASREGTASYGYTF,TGTGCCAGCAGGGAAGGGACAGCAAGCTATGGCTACACCTTC
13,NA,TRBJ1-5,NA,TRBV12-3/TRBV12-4,CASSLLERQPQHF,TGTGCCAGCAGTTTACTGGAGCGCCAGCCCCAGCATTTT
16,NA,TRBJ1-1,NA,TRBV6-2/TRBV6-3,CASSYIPRQRNTEAFF,TGTGCCAGCAGTTACATACCTAGACAGAGAAACACTGAAGCTTTCTTT
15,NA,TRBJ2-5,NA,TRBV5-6,CASSAGGRREETQYF,TGTGCCAGCAGCGCGGGTGGGCGGCGAGAGGAGACCCAGTACTTC
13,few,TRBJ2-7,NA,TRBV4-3,CASSQERGYEQYF,TGCGCCAGCAGCCAAGAACGGGGCTACGAGCAGTACTTC
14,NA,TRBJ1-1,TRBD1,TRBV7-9,CASSRQGRGTEAFF,TGTGCCAGCAGCCGACAGGGTCGGGGCACTGAAGCTTTCTTT
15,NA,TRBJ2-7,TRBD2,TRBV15,CATSRGLADSYEQYF,TGTGCCACCAGCAGGGGGCTAGCGGACTCCTACGAGCAGTACTTC
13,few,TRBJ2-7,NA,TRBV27,CASSFWGPYEQYF,TGTGCCAGCAGTTTTTGGGGGCCCTACGAGCAGTACTTC
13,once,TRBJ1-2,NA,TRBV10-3,CAISELDSYGYTF,TGTGCCATCAGTGAGTTGGACAGCTATGGCTACACCTTC
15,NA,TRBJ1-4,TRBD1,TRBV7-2,CASSVGQGAYEKLFF,TGTGCCAGCAGCGTCGGACAGGGGGCGTATGAAAAACTGTTTTTT
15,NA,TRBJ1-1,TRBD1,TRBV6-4,CASSDSNRGQGPAFF,TGTGCCAGCAGTGACTCGAATCGGGGACAGGGACCAGCTTTCTTT
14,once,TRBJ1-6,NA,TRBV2,CASIGQLNNSPLHF,TGTGCCAGCATTGGGCAGTTGAATAATTCACCCCTCCACTTT
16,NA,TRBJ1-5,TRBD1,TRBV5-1,CASGITGAVGNQPQHF,TGCGCCAGTGGAATCACAGGGGCGGTGGGCAATCAGCCCCAGCATTTT
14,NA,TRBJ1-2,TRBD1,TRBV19,CASSDRARGYGYTF,TGTGCCAGTAGCGACAGGGCGCGTGGATATGGCTACACCTTC
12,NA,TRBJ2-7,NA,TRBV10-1,CASSQGTYEQYF,TGCGCCAGCAGTCAGGGAACCTACGAGCAGTACTTC
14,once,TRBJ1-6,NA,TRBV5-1,CASSSGQSNSPLHF,TGCGCCAGCAGCTCTGGACAGTCTAATTCACCCCTCCACTTT
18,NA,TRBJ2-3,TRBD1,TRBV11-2,CASRPITGGVNRADTQYF,TGTGCCAGCAGACCAATTACAGGGGGCGTTAATCGTGCAGATACGCAGTATTTT
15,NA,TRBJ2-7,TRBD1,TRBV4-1,CASSQPGQGIYEQYF,TGCGCCAGCAGCCAACCGGGACAGGGGATATACGAGCAGTACTTC
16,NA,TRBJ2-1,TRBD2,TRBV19,CASSIGLAGGWGEQFF,TGTGCCAGTAGTATCGGGCTAGCGGGGGGATGGGGCGAGCAGTTCTTC
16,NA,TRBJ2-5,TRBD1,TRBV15,CATSRPTGGGRETQYF,TGTGCCACCAGCAGACCGACAGGGGGCGGGAGGGAGACCCAGTACTTC
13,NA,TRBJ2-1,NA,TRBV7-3,CASSPGPRYEQFF,TGTGCCAGCAGCCCTGGCCCCCGATATGAGCAGTTCTTC
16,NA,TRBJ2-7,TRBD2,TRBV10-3,CAISETSGTSSYEQYF,TGTGCCATCAGTGAGACTAGCGGGACCTCCTCCTACGAGCAGTACTTC
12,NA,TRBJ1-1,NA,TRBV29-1,CSVKQTNTEAFF,TGCAGCGTTAAACAGACGAACACTGAAGCTTTCTTT
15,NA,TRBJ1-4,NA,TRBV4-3,CASSRAGGEGEKLFF,TGCGCCAGCAGCCGGGCTGGAGGGGAGGGTGAAAAACTGTTTTTT
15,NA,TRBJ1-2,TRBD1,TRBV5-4,CASSETGGLNYGYTF,TGTGCCAGCAGCGAAACAGGGGGCCTTAACTATGGCTACACCTTC
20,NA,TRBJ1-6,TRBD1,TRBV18,CASSAAPGQGISSYNSPLHF,TGTGCCAGCTCAGCCGCTCCGGGACAGGGTATTAGCTCCTATAATTCACCCCTCCACTTT
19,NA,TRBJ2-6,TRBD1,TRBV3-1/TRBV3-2,CASSQRPGQRLSGANVLTF,TGTGCCAGCAGCCAGAGGCCGGGACAGCGACTCTCTGGGGCCAACGTCCTGACTTTC
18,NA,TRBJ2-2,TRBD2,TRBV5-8,CASSRYTSGGPRGGELFF,TGTGCCAGCAGCCGCTACACTAGCGGGGGCCCCAGGGGCGGGGAGCTGTTTTTT
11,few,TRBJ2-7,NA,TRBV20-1,CSASREYEQYF,TGCAGTGCTAGTCGGGAATACGAGCAGTACTTC
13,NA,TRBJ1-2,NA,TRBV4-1,CASSQNGGGGYTF,TGCGCCAGCAGCCAAAATGGGGGAGGCGGCTACACCTTC
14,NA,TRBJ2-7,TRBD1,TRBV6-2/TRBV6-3,CASSGRDRGWEQYF,TGTGCCAGCAGTGGCCGGGACAGGGGGTGGGAGCAGTACTTC
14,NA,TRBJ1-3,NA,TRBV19,CASNREPPGNTIYF,TGTGCCAGCAACAGGGAACCTCCTGGAAACACCATATATTTT